The clone carrying this T cell receptor beta chain was seen a few times. Its antigen is currently unknown. Germline V gene lookup returns CDR1 SGHVS and CDR2 FNYEAQ. V lost 6 bases, J lost 4 bases, and 16 bases lay in between. The CDR3 is 15 residues long. TCRdb itself ran the reads through MiXCR, one entry per CDR3 protein. The sample shows approximately 1,000,000 distinct CDR3 sequences, approximately 31% of them seen only once. The data derive from a study of T cell repertoires in cytomegalovirus infection. About the study: Both recently identified HLA-C-restricted and well-studied HLA-B-restricted CMV epitopes were used in the study. Public TCR beta signatures provided an indication of both CMV infection and a matching HLA type. Whole-study results and caveats: Identification of carriers of CMV plus the relevant HLA was performed using cumulative public TCR beta family frequency. The ex vivo response was dominated by HLA-C-restricted CMV-specific TCR beta clonotypes.

The TCR originated in a human donor in good health (CMV status not recorded). Some clones in this sample may be carry-over from other donors' samples. Source: cultured CD8+ T cells from PBMCs, taken from culture after CMV antigen stimulation. V gene TRBV7-6 combines with J gene TRBJ2-1, with D uncertain. CDR3 nucleotide sequence: TGTGCCAGCAGTATGTGGAGAGGTTCGTACAATGAGCAGTTCTTC. Translation gives CASSMWRGSYNEQFF. Combining the CDR3 with reference TRBV7-6 and TRBJ2-1 gives the whole variable domain GAGVSQSPRYKVTKRGQDVALRCDPISGHVSLYWYRQALGQGPEFLTYFNYEAQQDKSGLPNDRFSAERPEGSISTLTIQRTEQRDSAMYRCASSMWRGSYNEQFFGPGTRLTVL.